This TCR beta chain was recorded in a study of blood T cell repertoires in COVID-19 (dated by TCRdb to 2020 to 2022). Study-wide context: The collaborator samples originated in the United States, Italy and Spain and spanned the acute and convalescent phases of COVID-19. The material from the prospective study consisted of cDNA or gDNA derived from T cells, B-cell-depleted T cells, or PBMCs. Deeply sampled blood TCRbeta repertoires from subjects exposed to, actively infected with, or recovered from COVID-19 were included in the dataset. The repertoires were released in a freely available public database meant as a resource for research on the immune response to SARS-CoV-2. The samples were drawn from two sources: the first 160 participants of the ongoing ImmuneRACE study, and fewer than 1,500 subjects contributed by 6 global collaborators. Sample metadata almost always included a de-identified subject ID, COVID-19 status, age in years and sex. Where available, HLA class I and class II types were taken from metadata supplied by the sample provider and were not determined by assay-based typing.

With regard to this clone: The target of this receptor is not known. Base qualities are not at hand, and no much larger clone is one base apart.

What the research found in general, with its limitations: Clinical and demographic metadata were provided uncurated, with the amount varying by source and participant.

TCRbeta CDR3 regions were amplified from genomic DNA by means of the immunoSEQ Assay, a bias-controlled multiplex PCR. The original pipeline was this. Nucleated cell counts per sample were estimated from amplification of reference gene primers within the assay. To quantify the absolute abundance of each unique TCRbeta CDR3 rearrangement, sequence reads were collapsed and filtered. For each sample, productive Simpson clonality was calculated as the square root of Simpson's diversity index over productive rearrangements. In TCRdb, the immuneACCESS table is reduced to in-frame sequences with V and J assigned. These tables do not hold every clone; where another copy was compared, an unresolved V gene accounts for under half, and the others remain unexplained. V and J calls plus clone size are reproduced from that table; the DNA served to infer D and trimming. The sample yields around 120,000 clones; around 88% were counted once. 2.3% of the sample goes to the ten largest clones.

Participants in the prospective study were enrolled through a virtual design, were aged roughly 18 to 95 years, and lived in roughly 24 United States geographic areas. Cohort assignment in the prospective study relied on participant-reported clinical history from a screening survey and a study questionnaire. ImmuneRACE Cohort 3 recovered participants were defined by two consecutive negative NP/OP PCR tests, healthcare professional clearance, or symptom resolution. In the prospective study, mobile phlebotomists collected whole blood, serum and a nasopharyngeal or oropharyngeal swab from each participant. Prospective study participants could optionally give additional blood draws and questionnaires over a roughly 2-month period. Prospective study blood samples were shipped either frozen or at room temperature before DNA extraction. Sequences were obtained from PBMCs or T cells enriched from blood (not recorded which). The source of this sequence is a woman aged 50 to 65 who had recovered from COVID-19.

The CDR3: CASSPPWDSTYEQYF. Read as DNA, the sequence is TGTGCCAGCAGTCCACCCTGGGACAGTACCTACGAGCAGTACTTC. The chain uses TRBV6-5 and TRBJ2-7; 7 bases in the middle match TRBD1. The CDR3 measures 15 amino acids from cysteine to phenylalanine. CDR3 DNA is the only sequence kept; it has 45 bases, read in frame from the first base. CDR1 MNHEY and CDR2 SVGAGI were looked up in the germline V gene. V has 5 bases trimmed and J has 2 bases trimmed; junction bases matching no gene number 9.